The sequence of this T cell receptor (beta chain) was determined in a study of blood T cells in healthy people across ages. The V gene lost 5 bases and the J gene lost 5 bases, with 7 bases spanning the gap. There are 11 residues in the CDR3. Germline CDR1 reads MNHEY; CDR2 reads SVGEGT. At least ten counts were recorded for this clonotype. The antigen remains unidentified. Sample-barcoded 5' priming and a J-beta primer mix drove a second PCR of 7 to 11 cycles. Carrying 12 random nucleotides, a template-switch adaptor labeled each individual cDNA molecule. TCRdb re-called the 5' RACE reads through MiXCR, storing one row per CDR3 protein. The sample yields 700,000 to 850,000 distinct CDR3 sequences, roughly 34% seen once. Study-level points and caveats: The fall in TCR beta diversity per million T cells was roughly linear with age.

The J gene is TRBJ2-7, the V gene TRBV6-2 or TRBV6-3; D not certain. This TCR came from a man aged 18 to 29 in good health. Sequenced sample: blood. As DNA, the CDR3 is TGTGCCAGCAGTAACAGCCACGAGCAGTACTTC. Amino acid sequence: CASSNSHEQYF.